A single sample is the source of the 31 T cell receptor beta chains below, sequenced in a study of blood T cell repertoires in COVID-19. TCRdb keeps only in-frame clones here, not all; method: immunoSEQ multiplex PCR. The sample shows about 120,000 clones, more than 75% of them seen only once. The sample taken for sequencing was peripheral blood. These TCRs come from a man aged 60 to 69 with acute or convalescent COVID-19.

This clone was seen a single time. The chain has TRBV28 and TRBJ1-5; possible D gene TRBD1, 6 bases. This CDR3 spans 15 amino acids. Germline V gene sequence: CDR1 MDHEN, CDR2 SYDVKM. Trimming removed 3 bases from V and 6 bases from J, with 15 bases in between. The CDR3 spells CASSFRTANLQPQHF. The DNA for the CDR3 is TGTGCCAGCAGTTTCAGGACAGCCAATCTTCAGCCCCAGCATTTT.

This chain joins TRBV10-3 and TRBJ2-5; no clear D gene. Germline-derived CDR1 and CDR2 are ENHRY and SYGVKD. The CDR3 runs 12 residues. V lost 2 bases and J lost 4, with 5 bases in between. This CDR3 reads CAISENRETQYF. The CDR3 DNA reads as TGTGCCATCAGTGAGAACAGAGAGACCCAGTACTTC.

The chain couples TRBV29-1 to TRBJ2-3; TRBD2 matches 9 bases. The CDR3 loop spans 16 amino acids. Germline CDR1 SQVTM, CDR2 ANQGSEA. The junction had 11 bases not matched to a gene; V was cut back by 7 bases and J by 0 bases. In nucleotides, the CDR3 is TGCAGCGCCAATGGAGTAGCGGGAGATAGCACAGATACGCAGTATTTT. It yields the protein CSANGVAGDSTDTQYF.

The chain joins TRBV7-9 to TRBJ2-1, with 10 bases lining up with TRBD2. The CDR3 is 15 residues long. Germline CDR1 is SEHNR and CDR2 is FQNEAQ (reference sequence). Losses at the gene ends were 6 bases for V and 8 bases for J; bases not matched to a gene: 10. This CDR3 reads CASRDLAGAPDEQFF. CDR3 DNA: TGTGCCAGCAGGGACCTAGCGGGAGCCCCTGATGAGCAGTTCTTC. Looking up the rest from reference TRBV7-9 and TRBJ2-1 gives the full variable domain: DTGVSQNPRHKITKRGQNVTFRCDPISEHNRLYWYRQTLGQGPEFLTYFQNEAQLEKSRLLSDRFSAERPKGSFSTLEIQRTEQGDSAMYLCASRDLAGAPDEQFFGPGTRLTVL.

This clone was detected only once. V and J are TRBV7-2 and TRBJ1-2, with D maybe TRBD1 (5 bases). Germline lookup yields CDR1 SGHTA and CDR2 FQGNSA. V lost 4 bases and J lost 8, with 17 bases in between. There are 14 residues in the CDR3. The CDR3 sequence: CASSSPGLRTGYTF. CDR3 bases: TGTGCCAGCAGCTCTCCGGGACTCAGAACGGGCTACACCTTC. Supplemented by reference TRBV7-2 and TRBJ1-2, the full variable domain reads GAGVSQSPSNKVTEKGKDVELRCDPISGHTALYWYRQSLGQGLEFLIYFQGNSAPDKSGLPSDRFSAERTGGSVSTLTIQRTQQEDSAVYLCASSSPGLRTGYTFGSGTRLTVV.

A note on this clone: Germline and junction disagree at one end, which may indicate a read error. CDR3: CASRLGDSTEAFF. In DNA, the CDR3 is TGTGCCAGCAGGTTAGGGGACAGCACTGAAGCTTTCTTT. The chain has TRBV12-3 or TRBV12-4 and TRBJ1-1; 7 positions match TRBD1. This CDR3 has 13 residues.

The chain couples TRBV2 to TRBJ2-7; D is unclear. V was trimmed by 6 bases and J by 2 bases, leaving 2 bases between them. Germline V gene data show CDR1 as SNHLY and CDR2 as FYNNEI. The length of the CDR3 is 10 residues. The DNA of the CDR3 is TGTGCCAGCAGCGCCTACGAGCAGTACTTC. Translation gives CASSAYEQYF.

The chain joins TRBV5-4 to TRBJ2-2, with TRBD1 matching over 7 bases. CDR3 size: 15 residues. V was clipped by 4 bases and J by 0 bases; unmatched bases: 3. The germline gives CDR1 SGHNT, CDR2 YYREEE (reference sequence). The CDR3 DNA is TGTGCCAGCAGCGTCGGGACAGCGAACACCGGGGAGCTGTTTTTT. It yields the protein CASSVGTANTGELFF.

This chain connects TRBV27 to TRBJ2-3; 11 bases fit TRBD2. Germline CDR1 MNHEY, CDR2 SMNVEV (reference sequence). The CDR3 runs 18 residues. V lost 6 bases, J lost 0 bases, and 11 bases stayed unmatched. The CDR3 loop reads CASRSSGRDYSSTDTQYF. CDR3 sequence (DNA): TGTGCCAGCAGAAGTAGCGGGAGGGATTATTCTAGCACAGATACGCAGTATTTT.

This chain links TRBV19 with TRBJ2-7; TRBD2 agrees at 7 bases. The CDR3 covers 13 residues. CDR1 LNHDA and CDR2 SQIVND come from the germline V gene (reference sequence). V lost 6 bases to trimming and J lost 3 bases; unmatched junction nucleotides: 5. CDR3 residues: CASSREANYEQYF. The CDR3 DNA sequence: TGTGCCAGTAGCCGGGAGGCCAACTACGAGCAGTACTTC.

This clone was detected only once. The J gene is TRBJ1-1, the V gene TRBV27, with D tentatively TRBD1 (6 bases). CDR1 and CDR2 from the germline V gene are MNHEY and SMNVEV (reference sequence). Trimming stripped 4 bases from V and 0 bases from J, with 15 bases between. The CDR3 spans 16 residues. CDR3 residues: CASSSTAGQLNTEAFF. The CDR3 DNA sequence: TGTGCCAGCAGTTCAACCGCCGGACAGTTGAACACTGAAGCTTTCTTT.

The table lists this clone with a count of one. CDR3 loop: CASSFGLSRSYNEQFF. The CDR3 DNA reads TGTGCCAGCAGTTTTGGCCTCTCCCGCTCCTACAATGAGCAGTTCTTC. V is TRBV27 and J is TRBJ2-1; D remains ambiguous. There are 16 residues in the CDR3. V shed 3 bases and J shed 0 bases, with 12 bases lying between them. The germline V gene encodes CDR1 MNHEY and CDR2 SMNVEV (reference sequence).

This chain joins TRBV5-6 and TRBJ1-5; 7 positions agree with TRBD1. This CDR3 is 16 amino acids long. Germline CDR1 reads SGHDT; CDR2 reads YYEEEE. The V segment lost 0 bases and the J segment 0 bases; nucleotides outside the gene matches: 3. In DNA form, the CDR3 reads TGTGCCAGCAGCTTGGGGGACAGTTATAGCAATCAGCCCCAGCATTTT. It specifies CASSLGDSYSNQPQHF.

J is TRBJ1-2 and V is TRBV6-6; possible D gene TRBD1, 5 bases. The CDR3 loop spans 12 amino acids. CDR1 is MNHNY and CDR2 is SVGAGI in the germline V gene (reference sequence). Deletions cut 0 bases from V and 10 bases from J, with 9 bases between. CDR3 nucleotides: TGTGCCAGCAGTTACTCCCTCAGGGCCTACACCTTC. This encodes CASSYSLRAYTF.

This clone has a handful of counts. This chain joins TRBV7-2 and TRBJ2-5; possibly TRBD2 for D (5 bases). CDR3 length: 13 amino acids. The V gene's germline CDR1 is SGHTA and CDR2 FQGNSA. V was clipped by 3 bases and J by 4 bases, with 9 bases between them. CDR3 DNA sequence: TGTGCCAGCAGCTTTCCGGGGAGAGAGACCCAGTACTTC. It codes for CASSFPGRETQYF. Supplemented by reference TRBV7-2 and TRBJ2-5, the full variable domain reads GAGVSQSPSNKVTEKGKDVELRCDPISGHTALYWYRQSLGQGLEFLIYFQGNSAPDKSGLPSDRFSAERTGGSVSTLTIQRTQQEDSAVYLCASSFPGRETQYFGPGTRLLVL.

V is TRBV19 and J is TRBJ1-5; TRBD1 matches at 11 bases. The CDR3 covers 15 residues. Unmatched junction bases numbered 4, after V lost 4 bases and J lost 5 bases. The germline CDR1 and CDR2 sequences are LNHDA and SQIVND (reference sequence). The CDR3 sequence: CASSSQGQGDQPQHF. In DNA, the CDR3 is TGTGCCAGTAGTAGCCAGGGACAGGGGGATCAGCCCCAGCATTTT.

The genes are TRBV5-1 and TRBJ2-1, with 10 nucleotides matching TRBD2. J gave up 7 bases and V 0 bases, and 7 bases lay outside the gene matches. This CDR3 comprises 16 residues. The germline gives CDR1 SGHRS, CDR2 YFSETQ. CDR3 amino acids: CASSLAVFSGRNEQFF. In DNA form, the CDR3 reads TGCGCCAGCAGCTTGGCCGTGTTTAGCGGGAGGAATGAGCAGTTCTTC.

V gene TRBV27 combines with J gene TRBJ2-2; D remains unclear. The germline V and J ends were trimmed by 5 bases and 7 bases, with 11 bases remaining between them. Germline assignment: CDR1 MNHEY and CDR2 SMNVEV (reference sequence). The CDR3 sequence is 13 residues long. The CDR3 reads CASSLLNGGELFF. CDR3 in DNA: TGTGCCAGCAGTCTACTAAACGGCGGGGAGCTGTTTTTT.

The chain employs TRBV28 and TRBJ2-3, with 12 bases identical to TRBD2. In germline, CDR1 is MDHEN, CDR2 SYDVKM. Losses at the gene ends were 6 bases for V and 4 bases for J; bases not matched to a gene: 5. There are 15 residues in the CDR3. DNA of the CDR3: TGTGCCAGCAGACCTAGCGGGAGGGACCCAGATACGCAGTATTTT. It codes for CASRPSGRDPDTQYF.

This rearrangement joins TRBV7-9 to TRBJ1-6; 9 bases are shared with TRBD1. CDR3 length equals 17 residues. The V and J ends lost 1 base and 7 bases, in that order; junction bases with no gene match: 8. Germline V lookup: CDR1 SEHNR, CDR2 FQNEAQ (reference sequence). DNA of the CDR3: TGTGCCAGCAGCTTAGGGCAACCCGGGACAGGGAATTCACCCCTCCACTTT. It is translated as CASSLGQPGTGNSPLHF.

This clone was observed a few times. This chain joins TRBV19 and TRBJ2-1; TRBD2 might be the D (6 bases). CDR1 is LNHDA, CDR2 SQIVND, per germline (reference sequence). This CDR3 comprises 12 residues. Trimming stripped 3 bases from V and 7 bases from J, with 7 bases between. The CDR3 sequence: CASSMGGNEQFF. In nucleotides, the CDR3 is TGTGCCAGTAGTATGGGGGGAAATGAGCAGTTCTTC.

The DNA for the CDR3 is TGTGCCAGCAGTTTGACAGGGGGCGGGCCCTACGAGCAGTACTTC. Its translation is CASSLTGGGPYEQYF. The J gene is TRBJ2-7, the V gene TRBV6-2 or TRBV6-3; 10 bases fit TRBD1. The trim removed 4 bases at V and 2 bases at J, leaving 5 bases unmatched. There are 15 residues in the CDR3. Germline V lookup: CDR1 MNHEY, CDR2 SVGEGT.

This clone was observed once. The genes are TRBV27 and TRBJ1-1, with 8 bases matching TRBD1. J gave up 4 bases and V 3 bases, and 1 base lay outside the gene matches. Germline V gene data show CDR1 as MNHEY and CDR2 as SMNVEV (reference sequence). The CDR3 has 13 amino acids. The CDR3 sequence: CASSFRGPTEAFF. The CDR3 nucleotides are TGTGCCAGCAGTTTCAGGGGGCCCACTGAAGCTTTCTTT.

This clone was recorded once. V gene TRBV7-8 combines with J gene TRBJ1-5; a possible D gene is TRBD1 (5 bases). This CDR3 has 15 amino acids. V dropped 1 base and J dropped 9 bases, with 16 bases sitting between them. The germline V gene has CDR1 SGHVS and CDR2 FQNEAQ. CDR3: CASSLGGDGSWPQHF. CDR3 sequence (DNA): TGTGCCAGCAGCTTAGGGGGGGACGGCAGCTGGCCCCAGCATTTT.

The CDR3 reads CASSHRGIEAFF. For the CDR3, the DNA is TGTGCCAGTAGTCACAGGGGAATCGAAGCTTTCTTT. The V and J genes are TRBV19 and TRBJ1-1; 7 bases are shared with TRBD1. The CDR3 is 12 residues long. With 5 bases clipped from V and 8 bases from J, the junction kept 5 bases outside the gene matches. Germline V gene data show CDR1 as LNHDA and CDR2 as SQIVND (reference sequence).

The V gene is TRBV19, the J gene TRBJ2-6; 8 positions match TRBD1. With 6 bases clipped from V and 0 bases from J, the junction kept 13 bases outside the gene matches. Germline V CDR1 and CDR2: LNHDA, SQIVND (reference sequence). This CDR3 is 19 amino acids long. The DNA for the CDR3 is TGTGCCAGTAGAACCGGGACAGGCTCCCGTTTCTCTGGGGCCAACGTCCTGACTTTC. As protein: CASRTGTGSRFSGANVLTF.

This rearrangement joins TRBV4-1 to TRBJ2-5; weak D call: TRBD2 (7 bases). The CDR3 contains 16 residues. The germline V gene has CDR1 MGHRA and CDR2 YSYEKL. With 5 bases removed from V and 4 bases from J, the gap between germline ends came to 20 bases. The chain's CDR3 is CASSTRDGEGVETQYF. The CDR3 DNA sequence: TGCGCCAGCAGCACCAGGGACGGGGAGGGGGTAGAGACCCAGTACTTC.

The chain is built from TRBV6-5 and TRBJ1-2; TRBD1 matches at 12 bases. Germline CDR1 MNHEY, CDR2 SVGAGI. The CDR3 loop spans 15 amino acids. With V trimmed by 9 bases and J by 4 bases, 9 bases remained unmatched. The CDR3 DNA reads as TGTGCCAGTAAATCCGGGACAGGGGGCTTCTATGGCTACACCTTC. Its translation is CASKSGTGGFYGYTF.

V and J are TRBV19 and TRBJ1-2; 8 bases fit TRBD1. CDR1 LNHDA and CDR2 SQIVND come from the germline V gene (reference sequence). This CDR3 spans 14 amino acids. V trimming: 6 bases; J trimming: 3 bases; junction bases outside the gene matches: 6. CDR3 protein: CASRETGEHYGYTF. The CDR3 DNA reads TGTGCCAGTAGAGAGACAGGGGAACACTATGGCTACACCTTC.

The chain employs TRBV28 and TRBJ2-2, with 9 bases that match TRBD1. This CDR3 spans 15 amino acids. The V gene's germline CDR1 is MDHEN and CDR2 SYDVKM. With 6 bases clipped from V and 5 bases from J, the junction kept 7 bases outside the gene matches. CDR3 residues: CASRKDRGRTGELFF. DNA for the CDR3: TGTGCCAGCAGAAAAGACAGGGGGAGGACCGGGGAGCTGTTTTTT.

The gene calls are TRBV6-4 and TRBJ1-1; tentative D call: TRBD1 (5 bases). The CDR3 runs to 13 residues. The germline V and J ends were trimmed by 3 bases and 4 bases, with 9 bases remaining between them. Germline CDR1 reads MRHNA; CDR2 reads SNTAGT. CDR3: CASSEQEGTEAFF. CDR3 nucleotides: TGTGCCAGCAGTGAACAGGAGGGCACTGAAGCTTTCTTT.